A selection of T cell receptor beta chains follows, all from one sample in a study of technical replicates of blood from a few donors. TCRdb keeps only in-frame clones here, not all; method: immunoSEQ multiplex PCR. The sample records about 50,000 clones, over 90% being singletons. The material sequenced was PBMCs. The receptors originated from a human donor in good health. Some clones in this sample may be carry-over from other donors' samples. CDR3s include the opening cysteine and the closing phenylalanine or tryptophan. The D gene is left open where the match is weak. Only part of the rows carry a size: once, few, many, or a class if the clone is expanded.

CDR3 protein: CASSPRGSGGSNTGELFF
CDR3 DNA: TGTGCCAGCAGCCCCCGGGGTAGCGGGGGTAGCAACACCGGGGAGCTGTTTTTT
J gene: TRBJ2-2
V gene: TRBV7-6
clone size: few
D gene: TRBD2

CDR3 protein: CASSDTYSLSGANVLTF
CDR3 DNA: TGTGCCAGCAGTGATACCTACAGCCTCTCTGGGGCCAACGTCCTGACTTTC
J gene: TRBJ2-6
V gene: TRBV2
clone size: -
D gene: -

CDR3 protein: CASSPGWGRGAEKLFF
CDR3 DNA: TGTGCCAGCAGCCCCGGATGGGGCAGGGGAGCTGAAAAACTGTTTTTT
J gene: TRBJ1-4
V gene: TRBV7-8
clone size: -
D gene: -

CDR3 protein: CASSARAIMNTEAFF
CDR3 DNA: TGTGCCAGCAGCGCCAGGGCGATCATGAACACTGAAGCTTTCTTT
J gene: TRBJ1-1
V gene: TRBV6-1
clone size: -
D gene: -

CDR3 protein: CSVWDRNTEAFF
CDR3 DNA: TGCAGCGTGTGGGACAGGAACACTGAAGCTTTCTTT
J gene: TRBJ1-1
V gene: TRBV29-1
clone size: -
D gene: TRBD1

CDR3 protein: CASRGTTGTQYF
CDR3 DNA: TGTGCCAGCAGAGGGACTACCGGGACCCAGTACTTC
J gene: TRBJ2-5
V gene: TRBV2
clone size: -
D gene: TRBD2

CDR3 protein: CASSRNSWRNSGANVLTF
CDR3 DNA: TGTGCCAGCAGCCGAAATTCTTGGCGGAACTCTGGGGCCAACGTCCTGACTTTC
J gene: TRBJ2-6
V gene: TRBV14
clone size: -
D gene: -

CDR3 protein: CASRPPDRVAPLHF
CDR3 DNA: TGTGCCAGCAGACCCCCGGACAGGGTCGCACCCCTCCACTTT
J gene: TRBJ1-6
V gene: TRBV7-2
clone size: -
D gene: TRBD1

CDR3 protein: CASGGRAGDTQYF
CDR3 DNA: TGTGCCAGCGGGGGTCGAGCGGGGGATACGCAGTATTTT
J gene: TRBJ2-3
V gene: TRBV6-1
clone size: -
D gene: TRBD2

CDR3 protein: CASTKTGATQETQYF
CDR3 DNA: TGTGCCAGCACCAAAACAGGGGCCACCCAAGAGACCCAGTACTTC
J gene: TRBJ2-5
V gene: TRBV9
clone size: -
D gene: TRBD1

CDR3 protein: CASSPRQVGETQYF
CDR3 DNA: TGTGCCAGCAGCCCCCGACAGGTTGGAGAGACCCAGTACTTC
J gene: TRBJ2-5
V gene: TRBV6-1
clone size: -
D gene: -

CDR3 protein: CASSRGGTGQRTEAFF
CDR3 DNA: TGTGCCAGCAGTCGGGGCGGGACAGGTCAAAGAACTGAAGCTTTCTTT
J gene: TRBJ1-1
V gene: TRBV7-8
clone size: -
D gene: TRBD1

CDR3 protein: CASSLTSGRVDTQYF
CDR3 DNA: TGTGCCAGCAGCCTAACTAGCGGGAGAGTGGATACGCAGTATTTT
J gene: TRBJ2-3
V gene: TRBV9
clone size: -
D gene: TRBD2

CDR3 protein: CASSDYPFEGINEKLFF
CDR3 DNA: TGTGCCAGCAGTGACTACCCGTTTGAGGGCATTAATGAAAAACTGTTTTTT
J gene: TRBJ1-4
V gene: TRBV6-4
clone size: once
D gene: -

CDR3 protein: CASTTSREQFF
CDR3 DNA: TGTGCCAGCACCACTAGCCGCGAGCAGTTCTTC
J gene: TRBJ2-1
V gene: TRBV2
clone size: -
D gene: -

CDR3 protein: CASSPYSGNTIYF
CDR3 DNA: TGTGCCAGCAGCCCTTATAGCGGAAACACCATATATTTT
J gene: TRBJ1-3
V gene: TRBV9
clone size: -
D gene: -

CDR3 protein: CASSGGGREKLFF
CDR3 DNA: TGTGCCAGCAGTGGAGGGGGACGTGAAAAACTGTTTTTT
J gene: TRBJ1-4
V gene: TRBV2
clone size: -
D gene: -

CDR3 protein: CASNGGGAGETQYF
CDR3 DNA: TGTGCCAGCAATGGCGGCGGGGCGGGGGAGACCCAGTACTTC
J gene: TRBJ2-5
V gene: TRBV6-1
clone size: -
D gene: -

CDR3 protein: CASSSGAETYNEQFF
CDR3 DNA: TGCGCCAGCAGCTCCGGAGCGGAGACCTACAATGAGCAGTTCTTC
J gene: TRBJ2-1
V gene: TRBV5-1
clone size: -
D gene: -

CDR3 protein: CASSSRVSYNSPLHF
CDR3 DNA: TGTGCCAGCAGCTCCAGGGTTTCCTATAATTCACCCCTCCACTTT
J gene: TRBJ1-6
V gene: TRBV6-1
clone size: -
D gene: -

CDR3 protein: CASTPAGQGYGYTF
CDR3 DNA: TGTGCCAGTACCCCGGCAGGACAGGGGTATGGCTACACCTTC
J gene: TRBJ1-2
V gene: TRBV19
clone size: -
D gene: TRBD1

CDR3 protein: CASSEARVSYTF
CDR3 DNA: TGTGCCAGCAGTGAAGCGCGGGTTAGCTACACCTTC
J gene: TRBJ1-2
V gene: TRBV2
clone size: -
D gene: -

CDR3 protein: CASSVGQGAYGYTF
CDR3 DNA: TGTGCCAGCAGCGTAGGTCAGGGGGCGTATGGCTACACCTTC
J gene: TRBJ1-2
V gene: TRBV9
clone size: -
D gene: TRBD1

CDR3 protein: CASGLVGLSEQFF
CDR3 DNA: TGTGCTAGTGGTTTGGTTGGACTTAGTGAGCAGTTCTTC
J gene: TRBJ2-1
V gene: TRBV12-5
clone size: -
D gene: -

CDR3 protein: CASGYSGAGYTF
CDR3 DNA: TGTGCTAGTGGTTACTCAGGGGCGGGCTACACCTTC
J gene: TRBJ1-2
V gene: TRBV12-5
clone size: -
D gene: -

CDR3 protein: CASSYSTGGPEAFF
CDR3 DNA: TGTGCCAGCAGTTACTCGACGGGTGGTCCTGAAGCTTTCTTT
J gene: TRBJ1-1
V gene: TRBV6-5
clone size: -
D gene: -

CDR3 protein: CAPQGINEQYF
CDR3 DNA: TGCGCACCGCAGGGGATCAACGAGCAGTACTTC
J gene: TRBJ2-7
V gene: TRBV23-1
clone size: -
D gene: -

CDR3 protein: CASSGRPGGVSSTDTQYF
CDR3 DNA: TGTGCCAGCAGCGGCCGACCGGGGGGGGTCTCTAGCACAGATACGCAGTATTTT
J gene: TRBJ2-3
V gene: TRBV5-4
clone size: -
D gene: TRBD2

CDR3 protein: CASSHRTSGRGTLNEQFF
CDR3 DNA: TGTGCCAGCAGCCACCGGACTAGCGGGAGGGGCACTCTCAATGAGCAGTTCTTC
J gene: TRBJ2-1
V gene: TRBV14
clone size: -
D gene: TRBD2

CDR3 protein: CASSLDGEAYNEQFF
CDR3 DNA: TGTGCCAGCAGCTTAGATGGGGAGGCCTACAATGAGCAGTTCTTC
J gene: TRBJ2-1
V gene: TRBV7-6
clone size: -
D gene: -

CDR3 protein: CASRGWAGNYEQYF
CDR3 DNA: TGTGCCAGCAGAGGATGGGCAGGGAACTACGAGCAGTACTTC
J gene: TRBJ2-7
V gene: TRBV6-1
clone size: once
D gene: -

CDR3 protein: CASSYGVNTEAFF
CDR3 DNA: TGCGCCAGCAGCTATGGAGTGAACACTGAAGCTTTCTTT
J gene: TRBJ1-1
V gene: TRBV5-1
clone size: -
D gene: -

CDR3 protein: CASSGITSGGAYTDTQYF
CDR3 DNA: TGCGCCAGCAGCGGAATTACTAGCGGGGGGGCCTACACAGATACGCAGTATTTT
J gene: TRBJ2-3
V gene: TRBV5-1
clone size: -
D gene: TRBD2

CDR3 protein: CASSLGEADEQYF
CDR3 DNA: TGTGCCAGCAGCTTAGGGGAAGCGGACGAGCAGTACTTC
J gene: TRBJ2-7
V gene: TRBV11-3
clone size: once
D gene: -

CDR3 protein: CASSQYGGGASLTDTQYF
CDR3 DNA: TGCGCCAGCAGCCAATACGGCGGCGGAGCCTCTTTAACAGATACGCAGTATTTT
J gene: TRBJ2-3
V gene: TRBV4-3
clone size: -
D gene: -

CDR3 protein: CASGGVGQGKGYTF
CDR3 DNA: TGTGCCAGCGGGGGGGTCGGACAGGGAAAAGGCTACACCTTC
J gene: TRBJ1-2
V gene: TRBV6-1
clone size: -
D gene: TRBD1

CDR3 protein: CSAGEGREQFF
CDR3 DNA: TGCAGTGCCGGGGAGGGGCGTGAGCAGTTCTTC
J gene: TRBJ2-1
V gene: TRBV20-1
clone size: -
D gene: TRBD2

CDR3 protein: CATSRGQGASQPQHF
CDR3 DNA: TGTGCCACCAGCAGGGGACAGGGGGCGTCTCAGCCCCAGCATTTT
J gene: TRBJ1-5
V gene: TRBV15
clone size: -
D gene: TRBD1

CDR3 protein: CASSKLAGGSYEQYF
CDR3 DNA: TGTGCCAGCAGCAAGCTAGCGGGAGGTTCCTACGAGCAGTACTTC
J gene: TRBJ2-7
V gene: TRBV5-4
clone size: -
D gene: TRBD2

CDR3 protein: CASSSTGGAHYGYTF
CDR3 DNA: TGTGCCAGCAGTTCGACAGGGGGCGCCCACTATGGCTACACCTTC
J gene: TRBJ1-2
V gene: TRBV28
clone size: -
D gene: TRBD1

CDR3 protein: CASSFRGATNQETQYF
CDR3 DNA: TGTGCCAGCAGCTTCCGGGGGGCAACAAACCAAGAGACCCAGTACTTC
J gene: TRBJ2-5
V gene: TRBV11-2
clone size: -
D gene: -

CDR3 protein: CASSPAGVISYEQYF
CDR3 DNA: TGTGCCAGCAGTCCTGCCGGGGTTATCTCCTACGAGCAGTACTTC
J gene: TRBJ2-7
V gene: TRBV6-1
clone size: -
D gene: -

CDR3 protein: CASSPGTGIEAFF
CDR3 DNA: TGTGCCAGCAGCCCCGGGACAGGCATTGAAGCTTTCTTT
J gene: TRBJ1-1
V gene: TRBV6-1
clone size: -
D gene: TRBD1

CDR3 protein: CASSYTQGNYGYTF
CDR3 DNA: TGTGCCAGCAGCTACACACAGGGTAACTATGGCTACACCTTC
J gene: TRBJ1-2
V gene: TRBV7-2
clone size: -
D gene: -

CDR3 protein: CAWSVRGPTVIVPLHF
CDR3 DNA: TGTGCCTGGAGTGTTAGGGGCCCCACGGTGATTGTGCCCCTCCACTTT
J gene: TRBJ1-6
V gene: TRBV30
clone size: -
D gene: -

CDR3 protein: CASEPITAQNTIYF
CDR3 DNA: TGTGCCAGCGAGCCCATAACAGCCCAGAACACCATATATTTT
J gene: TRBJ1-3
V gene: TRBV7-2
clone size: -
D gene: -

CDR3 protein: CASTRTGQVSYEQYF
CDR3 DNA: TGTGCCAGCACCCGTACGGGACAGGTCTCCTACGAGCAGTACTTC
J gene: TRBJ2-7
V gene: TRBV7-9
clone size: -
D gene: TRBD1

CDR3 protein: CASSLYDRGGGEQYF
CDR3 DNA: TGCGCCAGCAGCTTATATGACAGGGGCGGGGGCGAGCAGTACTTC
J gene: TRBJ2-7
V gene: TRBV5-1
clone size: -
D gene: -

CDR3 protein: CSVGDRGPYGYTF
CDR3 DNA: TGCAGCGTTGGGGACAGGGGACCCTATGGCTACACCTTC
J gene: TRBJ1-2
V gene: TRBV29-1
clone size: -
D gene: TRBD1

CDR3 protein: CASSQETSGGPRRYNEQFF
CDR3 DNA: TGTGCCAGCAGCCAAGAGACTAGCGGGGGACCCAGACGCTACAATGAGCAGTTCTTC
J gene: TRBJ2-1
V gene: TRBV14
clone size: few
D gene: TRBD2

CDR3 protein: CASSEEQGWAPEKLFF
CDR3 DNA: TGTGCCAGCAGCGAAGAGCAGGGTTGGGCTCCTGAAAAACTGTTTTTT
J gene: TRBJ1-4
V gene: TRBV9
clone size: -
D gene: -

CDR3 protein: CASGGMNTEAFF
CDR3 DNA: TGCGCCAGCGGGGGCATGAACACTGAAGCTTTCTTT
J gene: TRBJ1-1
V gene: TRBV5-1
clone size: -
D gene: -

CDR3 protein: CASSLGLNTDTQYF
CDR3 DNA: TGTGCCAGCAGCTTGGGACTAAACACAGATACGCAGTATTTT
J gene: TRBJ2-3
V gene: TRBV7-2
clone size: -
D gene: TRBD2

CDR3 protein: CASRIGQGMNTEAFF
CDR3 DNA: TGTGCCAGCAGAATAGGACAGGGAATGAACACTGAAGCTTTCTTT
J gene: TRBJ1-1
V gene: TRBV6-1
clone size: once
D gene: TRBD1

CDR3 protein: CASSFIGGLNTEAFF
CDR3 DNA: TGTGCCAGCAGCTTCATCGGAGGACTGAACACTGAAGCTTTCTTT
J gene: TRBJ1-1
V gene: TRBV7-8
clone size: -
D gene: -

CDR3 protein: CASSPGHGLGYGYTF
CDR3 DNA: TGTGCCAGCAGCCCCGGACACGGCCTAGGCTATGGCTACACCTTC
J gene: TRBJ1-2
V gene: TRBV27
clone size: -
D gene: -

CDR3 protein: CAIRATGQSNTEAFF
CDR3 DNA: TGTGCCATCAGAGCAACGGGACAGAGCAACACTGAAGCTTTCTTT
J gene: TRBJ1-1
V gene: TRBV10-3
clone size: -
D gene: TRBD1

CDR3 protein: CASTLGREGYEQFF
CDR3 DNA: TGTGCCAGCACCTTGGGGCGGGAGGGTTATGAGCAGTTCTTC
J gene: TRBJ2-1
V gene: TRBV6-1
clone size: few
D gene: TRBD2

CDR3 protein: CASSLMGQGAGYTF
CDR3 DNA: TGTGCCAGCAGCTTGATGGGACAGGGGGCCGGCTACACCTTC
J gene: TRBJ1-2
V gene: TRBV5-4
clone size: -
D gene: TRBD1

CDR3 protein: CASSLDGSVNTEAFF
CDR3 DNA: TGTGCCAGCAGCTTAGATGGTTCGGTTAACACTGAAGCTTTCTTT
J gene: TRBJ1-1
V gene: TRBV11-3
clone size: -
D gene: -